Following are 22 T cell receptor beta chains from one sample sequenced in a study of CD8 T cells in Susac syndrome. The RNA input was 0.5 to 1 ug, and it was reverse transcribed with random hexamers. TCRdb analysed the immunoSEQ multiplex PCR reads with MiXCR anew, one entry per CDR3 protein. The sample includes some 58,000 distinct CDR3 sequences, 85% to 95% seen only once; the top ten take roughly 0.79%. The source material was CD8+ T cells from PBMCs. The receptors were gathered from a human donor with Susac syndrome.

As regards this clonotype: Relative to the germline gene, one junction end is altered; a read error may explain this. The CDR3 DNA is TGCAGTGCTGGAGACGGGGAAACTGAAGCTTTCTTT. Amino acids: CSAGDGETEAFF. The chain combines TRBV20-1 with TRBJ1-1; D unresolved. This CDR3 has 12 amino acids. Germline V gene lookup returns CDR1 DFQATT and CDR2 SNEGSKA (reference sequence).

V and J are TRBV16 and TRBJ1-2; the match to TRBD1 covers 7 bases. The V and J ends lost 2 bases and 3 bases, in that order; junction bases with no gene match: 3. CDR1 is KGHSY, CDR2 FQNENV, per germline. The CDR3 runs 14 residues. Written as DNA, the CDR3 is TGTGCCAGCAGCCAAAGGGGGCTCTACTATGGCTACACCTTC. It encodes CASSQRGLYYGYTF.

The chain is built from TRBV6-5 and TRBJ2-7; 7 bases agree with TRBD1. Unmatched junction bases numbered 6, after V lost 6 bases and J lost 1 base. CDR1 is MNHEY, CDR2 SVGAGI, per germline. This CDR3 contains 14 residues. For the CDR3, the DNA is TGTGCCAGCAGACAAAGACAGGGTTCCTACGAGCAGTACTTC. Its translation is CASRQRQGSYEQYF.

This clonotype was recorded once. V is TRBV25-1 and J is TRBJ2-5; D could derive from TRBD1 or TRBD2 (6 bases each). Trimming left V 5 bases short and J 3 bases short, with 13 bases between. CDR3 size: 14 residues. The germline V gene encodes CDR1 MGHDK and CDR2 SYGVNS. The CDR3 region is CASSFRGGEETQYF. CDR3 in DNA: TGTGCCAGCAGTTTCAGGGGAGGTGAAGAGACCCAGTACTTC.

This chain joins TRBV30 and TRBJ1-1; D perhaps matches TRBD1 (6 bases). CDR1 is GTSNPN, CDR2 SVGIG, per germline (reference sequence). V was cut by 2 bases and J by 11 bases, with 15 bases left in between. This CDR3 spans 12 amino acids. The CDR3 region is CAWSFTGTLAFF. DNA for the CDR3: TGTGCCTGGAGTTTCACCGGGACACTGGCTTTCTTT. Filled out from reference TRBV30 and TRBJ1-1, the complete variable domain reads SQTIHQWPATLVQPVGSPLSLECTVEGTSNPNLYWYRQAAGRGLQLLFYSVGIGQISSEVPQNLSASRPQDRQFILSSKKLLLSDSGFYLCAWSFTGTLAFFGQGTRLTVV.

The genes are TRBV19 and TRBJ1-5, with unresolved D. CDR3 size: 14 residues. Germline CDR1 and CDR2: LNHDA and SQIVND (reference sequence). Trimming took 3 bases from V and 4 from J, leaving 10 bases between them. The CDR3 is CASSILQRNQPQHF. CDR3 DNA sequence: TGTGCCAGTAGTATTCTTCAGAGAAATCAGCCCCAGCATTTT.

This chain connects TRBV7-9 to TRBJ2-7, with 10 bases that match TRBD2. The germline CDR1 and CDR2 sequences are SEHNR and FQNEAQ (reference sequence). CDR3 length: 14 residues. The V segment lost 2 bases and the J segment 5 bases; nucleotides outside the gene matches: 3. This CDR3 reads CASSLSSGGDEQYF. CDR3 bases: TGTGCCAGCAGCTTATCGAGCGGGGGGGACGAGCAGTACTTC.

The chain joins TRBV7-9 to TRBJ2-1, with 13 bases that match TRBD2. The CDR3 is 15 residues long. With 5 bases clipped from V and 7 bases from J, the junction kept 5 bases outside the gene matches. The germline V gene has CDR1 SEHNR and CDR2 FQNEAQ (reference sequence). CDR3 loop: CASSEGLAGDNEQFF. CDR3 nucleotide sequence: TGTGCCAGCAGCGAAGGACTAGCGGGGGATAATGAGCAGTTCTTC.

This chain uses TRBV5-6 with TRBJ2-3; TRBD1 aligns across 8 bases. Trimming took 3 bases from V and 14 from J; bases not matched to a gene: 8. This CDR3 contains 12 residues. Germline CDR1 and CDR2: SGHDT and YYEEEE. CDR3: CASSYDRGAAYF. In DNA, the CDR3 is TGTGCCAGCAGCTACGACAGGGGAGCAGCGTATTTT.

Remarks on this clonotype: One end of the junction varies from germline; a read error may be responsible. The CDR3 loop is CASSLDSGPYNGQFF. The CDR3 DNA reads TGTGCCAGCAGCTTGGACTCAGGCCCGTACAATGGGCAGTTCTTC. The chain employs TRBV5-6 and TRBJ2-1; the D is unclear. The CDR3 is 15 amino acids. Looked up from germline, CDR1 is SGHDT and CDR2 is YYEEEE.

The chain couples TRBV7-9 to TRBJ2-5, with D perhaps TRBD2 (5 bases). The germline gives CDR1 SEHNR, CDR2 FQNEAQ (reference sequence). V dropped 4 bases and J dropped 5 bases, with 14 bases sitting between them. The CDR3 contains 14 residues. The CDR3 nucleotides read TGTGCCAGCAGCTATTTCAGCGGTGGGGAGACCCAGTACTTC. This codes for CASSYFSGGETQYF.

The V and J genes are TRBV3-1 and TRBJ1-2; D uncertain. The CDR3 has 15 amino acids. Germline assignment: CDR1 LGHDT and CDR2 YNNKEL (reference sequence). Trimming stripped 0 bases from V and 3 bases from J, with 11 bases between. CDR3 sequence: CASSQDGGTYYGYTF. The CDR3 DNA sequence: TGTGCCAGCAGCCAAGATGGAGGTACTTACTATGGCTACACCTTC.

This chain links TRBV20-1 with TRBJ2-1, with 15 bases aligning to TRBD2. CDR1 is DFQATT, CDR2 SNEGSKA, per germline (reference sequence). This CDR3 region has 21 residues. V lost 3 bases to trimming and J lost 4 bases; unmatched junction nucleotides: 19. CDR3 DNA sequence: TGCAGTGCTAGGGACTTCCCGGGACTAGCGGGGGGCGGGTCGTTGTACAATGAGCAGTTCTTC. Translating gives CSARDFPGLAGGGSLYNEQFF.

The chain joins TRBV20-1 to TRBJ2-3, with D perhaps matching TRBD2 (6 bases). The length of the CDR3 is 15 residues. Trimming removed 5 bases at V and 2 bases at J, with 17 bases between. The germline V gene encodes CDR1 DFQATT and CDR2 SNEGSKA (reference sequence). CDR3 sequence: CSARSGLVLTDTQYF. For the CDR3, the DNA is TGCAGTGCTCGGTCGGGACTGGTTCTCACAGATACGCAGTATTTT.

The V gene is TRBV14, the J gene TRBJ2-7; D is perhaps TRBD1 or TRBD2 (6 bases each). V lost 0 bases to trimming and J lost 5 bases, with 11 bases between them. Looked up from germline, CDR1 is SGHDN and CDR2 is FVKESK. There are 14 residues in the CDR3. The CDR3 is CASSQDSGGHEQYF. The CDR3 DNA reads as TGTGCCAGCAGCCAAGACTCCGGGGGCCACGAGCAGTACTTC.

The rearrangement uses TRBV28 and TRBJ2-7; 12 bases map to TRBD2. The ends lost 6 bases at V and 6 bases at J; junction bases unmatched: 6. The V gene's germline CDR1 is MDHEN and CDR2 SYDVKM. The CDR3 is 14 amino acids. As DNA, the CDR3 is TGTGCCAGCAGCCCTAGCGGGGGGGCACTCGAGCAGTACTTC. This sequence encodes CASSPSGGALEQYF.

The V and J genes are TRBV29-1 and TRBJ2-5; 7 nucleotides match TRBD2. Trimming removed 3 bases from V and 4 bases from J; junction bases left unmatched: 2. The length of the CDR3 is 12 residues. Germline V gene lookup returns CDR1 SQVTM and CDR2 ANQGSEA. DNA for the CDR3: TGCAGCGTTGAGAAGCGGGGAGAGACCCAGTACTTC. Translating gives CSVEKRGETQYF.

On this clonotype itself: A read error is possible here, since a much larger clone lies one base away. The rearrangement uses TRBV11-2 and TRBJ2-7; 7 bases match TRBD2. CDR1 and CDR2 from the germline V gene are SGHAT and FQNNGV. The CDR3 is made up of 14 amino acids. V lost 7 bases, J lost 7 bases, and 13 bases stayed unmatched. The CDR3 sequence is CASIPGLNPNEQYF. CDR3 nucleotides: TGTGCCAGCATCCCGGGACTAAATCCCAATGAGCAGTACTTC.

This rearrangement joins TRBV11-1 to TRBJ2-6, with TRBD1 matching 8 bases. Trimming removed 4 bases from V and 0 bases from J; junction bases left unmatched: 8. CDR1 SGHAT and CDR2 FQDESV come from the germline V gene (reference sequence). The CDR3 totals 18 residues. The CDR3 nucleotides are TGTGCCAGCAGCTCCAGGACAGGGCATGCCTCTGGGGCCAACGTCCTGACTTTC. Encoded protein: CASSSRTGHASGANVLTF.

The CDR3 loop reads CASTYTNLYGYTF. The CDR3 DNA reads as TGTGCCAGTACCTACACTAACCTCTATGGCTACACCTTC. The chain has TRBV19 and TRBJ1-2; unclear D gene. V lost 7 bases, J lost 4 bases, and 13 bases lay in between. The length of the CDR3 is 13 residues. Germline CDR1 LNHDA, CDR2 SQIVND (reference sequence).

This clonotype was recorded only once. The chain combines TRBV4-2 with TRBJ1-2, with 9 positions matching TRBD1. V shed 4 bases and J 8 bases; nucleotides not matched to a gene: 11. Germline values: CDR1 LGHNA, CDR2 YNFKEQ. The CDR3 covers 15 residues. The CDR3 is CASSRSVSDRGGYTF. The CDR3 region has the DNA TGTGCCAGCAGCCGGTCCGTGTCGGACAGGGGAGGCTACACCTTC.

This chain joins TRBV25-1 and TRBJ2-3, with D possibly TRBD2 on 6 matching bases. The CDR3 contains 15 residues. V lost 4 bases to trimming and J lost 5 bases, with 16 bases between them. Looked up from germline, CDR1 is MGHDK and CDR2 is SYGVNS. For the CDR3, the DNA is TGTGCCAGCAGTGGAGGGGTCTGGGGGGTAGATACGCAGTATTTT. As protein: CASSGGVWGVDTQYF.